Listed here are 8 T cell receptor beta chains from one sample, sequenced in a study of regulatory T cells in long-lasting Graves disease. Building the TCR beta libraries relied on iRepertoire HTBI primers, and CDR3 regions underwent Arm-PCR. MiXCR, run by TCRdb on the multiplex PCR reads, gives a single entry per CDR3 protein. Found here are 350,000 to 450,000 distinct CDR3 sequences, 20% to 25% of them singletons; the top ten hold 25% to 30%. Time point here: persistent/refractory GD, antithyroid drugs over 5 years with positive TRAb. From RNA extracted from PBMCs, the TCR library was made. Sequencing was performed on peripheral blood mononuclear cells (PBMCs), taken when the disease was refractory, from a patient treated with antithyroid drugs. Every receptor here comes from a woman aged 40 to 50 with Graves disease.

This chain joins TRBV9 and TRBJ1-1, with D possibly matching TRBD1 (6 bases). V dropped 4 bases and J dropped 1 base, with 11 bases sitting between them. The CDR3 length is 14 residues. Per germline, CDR1 SGDLS and CDR2 YYNGEE. DNA for the CDR3: TGTGCCAGCAGCAGGGGGGAGCCGAACACTGAAGCTTTCTTT. Protein product: CASSRGEPNTEAFF.

The table lists this clonotype with a few counts. The V and J genes are TRBV13 and TRBJ2-1; TRBD2 matches at 8 bases. The CDR3 totals 16 residues. CDR1 PRHDT and CDR2 FYEKMQ come from the germline V gene (reference sequence). The ends lost 4 bases at V and 0 bases at J; junction bases unmatched: 5. The CDR3 protein is CASSSRLASSYNEQFF. In DNA form, the CDR3 reads TGTGCCAGCAGCTCCCGACTAGCGAGCTCCTACAATGAGCAGTTCTTC.

The chain couples TRBV13 to TRBJ1-6; unclear D gene. CDR3 length: 18 residues. Germline V gene data show CDR1 as PRHDT and CDR2 as FYEKMQ (reference sequence). V lost 5 bases, J lost 6 bases, and 23 bases lay in between. The CDR3 DNA sequence: TGTGCCAGCAGCCCAATAGGGTCCGAACGGTCGATTAATTCACCCCTCCACTTT. Residues: CASSPIGSERSINSPLHF.

The table lists this clonotype with a few counts. The chain carries TRBV5-1 and TRBJ2-3, with a weak D call TRBD1 (6 bases). V was pared by 1 base and J by 4 bases, with 16 bases between. CDR3 length equals 16 residues. Germline-derived CDR1 and CDR2 are SGHRS and YFSETQ. This CDR3 is CASSLTGQTLADTQYF. The CDR3 DNA sequence: TGCGCCAGCAGCTTGACCGGACAGACGCTCGCAGATACGCAGTATTTT.

This clonotype was seen ten or more times. The chain joins TRBV7-9 to TRBJ2-7; D is undetermined. CDR1 and CDR2 (germline): SEHNR, FQNEAQ (reference sequence). The CDR3 length is 13 residues. Between the trimmed V and J ends, which lost 3 bases and 6 bases, there was a span of 12 bases. CDR3 in DNA: TGTGCCAGCAGCTTTAGTCCCCAGTCCGAGCAGTACTTC. As protein: CASSFSPQSEQYF.

This rearrangement joins TRBV2 to TRBJ1-3; 8 positions agree with TRBD1. Germline V CDR1 and CDR2: SNHLY, FYNNEI. The V and J ends lost 6 bases and 0 bases, in that order; junction bases with no gene match: 7. The CDR3 length is 16 residues. This CDR3 is CASSTGQDYSGNTIYF. The CDR3 DNA is TGTGCCAGCAGCACGGGACAGGACTACTCTGGAAACACCATATATTTT.

This clonotype was observed a handful of times. A clone one base away is much larger, so this may be a read error. The chain uses TRBV11-2 and TRBJ2-2; D gene ambiguous. The CDR3 runs to 13 residues. The germline gives CDR1 SGHAT, CDR2 FQNNGV. The V gene lost 6 bases and the J gene lost 6 bases, with 11 bases spanning the gap. The CDR3 nucleotides read TGTGCCAGCAGAGCGACGGGCGCCGGGGAGCTGTTTTTT. This codes for CASRATGAGELFF.

With regard to this clonotype: This may come from a read error, since a much larger clone is one base off. The chain recombines TRBV6-1 with TRBJ2-2; 9 bases are a match to TRBD2. The germline V gene encodes CDR1 MNHNS and CDR2 SASEGT. This CDR3 contains 16 residues. The CDR3 DNA sequence: TGTGCCAGCAGTGAATCAGCGGGAGGTTTGTCCGGGGAGCTGGTTTTT. It codes for CASSESAGGLSGELVF.